The source of this T cell receptor (beta chain) is a study of OX40 agonist ivuxolimab in advanced cancers. The CDR3 totals 11 residues. Germline V gene lookup returns CDR1 MNHEY and CDR2 SVGAGI. V gave up 2 bases and J gave up 6 bases, with 5 bases separating them. The method was immunoSEQ multiplex PCR; TCRdb's version includes in-frame clones alone and lacks a portion of them. The sample consists of about 19,000 clones, nearly 85% of them appearing once. The sequence was collected from an adult with an advanced solid tumor such as melanoma, head and neck, liver or kidney cancer. The sample consisted of CD4+ or CD8+ T cells sorted from blood, taken in a trial of the OX40 agonist ivuxolimab. The genes are TRBV6-5 and TRBJ2-7; D might be TRBD1 (5 bases). In nucleotides, the CDR3 is TGTGCCAGCAGTTACGGGGCCGAGCAGTACTTC. This gives the protein CASSYGAEQYF.